The entry that follows covers one T cell receptor (beta chain) sequence. Its cognate antigen is unknown. This record comes from a study of T cell responses to AZD1222 COVID-19 vaccine. Study-wide results and limits: After the peak T cell response, and only then, were repertoires sampled. After two AZD1222 doses, spike-specific TCR breadth and depth rose versus day 0. Unmutated variant regions reportedly attract nearly half of all spike-specific TCRs.

TCRdb keeps only in-frame clones here, not all; method: immunoSEQ multiplex PCR. The table has about 73,000 clones, 89% seen once. This CDR3 has 15 residues. The germline CDR1 and CDR2 sequences are SGHTA and FQGTGA. Trimming pared 1 base from V and 6 bases from J, leaving 13 bases between. Sequencing was performed on peripheral blood, taken 28 days after the second AZD1222 dose. V gene TRBV7-3 combines with J gene TRBJ2-1; the D gene is possibly TRBD1 (5 bases). This clonotype was sampled from an adult who received the AZD1222 COVID-19 vaccine. The CDR3 loop reads CASSLRQGNGNEQFF. CDR3 in DNA: TGTGCCAGCAGCTTAAGGCAGGGTAACGGCAATGAGCAGTTCTTC. Looking up the rest from reference TRBV7-3 and TRBJ2-1 gives the full variable domain: GAGVSQTPSNKVTEKGKYVELRCDPISGHTALYWYRQSLGQGPEFLIYFQGTGAADDSGLPNDRFFAVRPEGSVSTLKIQRTERGDSAVYLCASSLRQGNGNEQFFGPGTRLTVL.